This TCR beta chain comes out of a study of PD-1 and CTLA-4 blockade in melanoma. The repertoire was sequenced with immunoSEQ multiplex PCR; TCRdb's copy has only in-frame clones and lacks some. Counted here are tens of thousands of clones, approximately 88% occurring once; the ten biggest clones make up about 8.9%. Trimming stripped 1 base from V and 2 bases from J, with 15 bases between. Germline V gene lookup returns CDR1 SGHTA and CDR2 FQGNSA. The CDR3 is made up of 16 amino acids. The sequencing here drew on CD8+ T cells from peripheral blood, taken before anti-PD-1 treatment. This TCR was sampled from a human donor with melanoma. The genes are TRBV7-2 and TRBJ2-7, with D possibly called TRBD1 or TRBD2 (6 bases each). The CDR3 spells CASSLGGQGGTYEQYF. For the CDR3, the DNA is TGTGCCAGCAGCTTAGGGGGGCAGGGAGGTACCTACGAGCAGTACTTC.